Sequencing of this T cell receptor beta chain was carried out in a study of blood T cells in healthy people across ages. The CDR3 sequence is 15 residues long. The V gene's germline CDR1 is MNHEY and CDR2 SMNVEV (reference sequence). For the second PCR, which ran for roughly 6 to 12 cycles, a sample-barcoded 5' primer and a J-beta primer mix were used. TCRdb passed the 5' RACE reads through MiXCR, listing each CDR3 protein once. The sample contains 760,000 or so distinct CDR3 sequences, more than 20% of which appear only once. This clonotype was seen only a few times. At one boundary the junction diverges from the germline segment, which might be a read error. These sequences were also reported in another study, on T cells of mothers and their children.

The sequenced sample consisted of blood. The J gene is TRBJ2-3, the V gene TRBV27; the match to TRBD2 covers 9 bases. The receptor comes from a boy aged 5 to 17 in good health. CDR3 amino acids: CASSPLAGMGGTQYF. In nucleotides, the CDR3 is TGCGCCAGCAGTCCCCTAGCGGGAATGGGGGGGACGCAGTATTTT.